The 23 T cell receptor beta chains in this list originate from one sample, sequenced in a study of chemoradiotherapy in HPV16-positive cancers. Profiled with immunoSEQ multiplex PCR; TCRdb holds only in-frame clones, not every one. The sample contains over 550 clones, about 80% of which appear only once. Here the sequenced sample was tumor tissue, taken from a patient who underwent chemoradiotherapy. These receptors came from a human donor with HPV-associated anogenital cancer.

The CDR3 nucleotides read TGCGCCAGCAGCCACGGCAGGGCCTCCTACGAGCAGTACTTC. Amino acid sequence: CASSHGRASYEQYF. The J gene is TRBJ2-7, the V gene TRBV4-1; D possibly corresponds to TRBD1 (5 bases). Between the trimmed V and J ends, which lost 3 bases and 0 bases, there was a span of 9 bases. Germline-derived CDR1 and CDR2 are MGHRA and YSYEKL. This CDR3 spans 14 amino acids.

This chain connects TRBV6-6 to TRBJ1-3; 7 nucleotides agree with TRBD1. CDR1 and CDR2 from the germline V gene are MNHNY and SVGAGI (reference sequence). This CDR3 is 16 amino acids long. V shed 5 bases, J shed 0 bases, and the junction held 7 bases outside the gene matches. The chain's CDR3 is CASSPDRDPSGNTIYF. In DNA form, the CDR3 reads TGTGCCAGCAGTCCAGACAGGGACCCCTCTGGAAACACCATATATTTT.

This clone was recorded once. The V gene is TRBV7-6, the J gene TRBJ1-5, with D perhaps matching TRBD1 (5 bases). CDR1 is SGHVS and CDR2 is FNYEAQ in the germline V gene. The germline V and J ends were trimmed by 4 bases and 6 bases, with 7 bases remaining between them. The CDR3 extends over 12 amino acids. The CDR3 spells CASSSGSQPQHF. As DNA, the CDR3 is TGTGCCAGCAGCTCAGGGAGTCAGCCCCAGCATTTT.

V is TRBV7-9 and J is TRBJ1-2; D unresolved. This CDR3 has 12 residues. V lost 5 bases and J lost 8, with 12 bases in between. The germline V gene encodes CDR1 SEHNR and CDR2 FQNEAQ (reference sequence). The CDR3 DNA reads TGTGCCAGCAGCGACCCGGGTAGGGGCTACACCTTC. This codes for CASSDPGRGYTF.

The chain uses TRBV10-3 and TRBJ2-1; the D call may be TRBD1 or TRBD2 (6 bases each). Germline lookup yields CDR1 ENHRY and CDR2 SYGVKD. The CDR3 extends over 16 amino acids. V shed 11 bases and J shed 8 bases, with 28 bases lying between them. The CDR3 DNA reads TGTGCCGTAAGAAATGACACAGGGACTCCATGGGATGAGCAGTTCTTC. Protein product: CAVRNDTGTPWDEQFF.

The rearrangement links TRBV11-2 to TRBJ2-7; D possibly corresponds to TRBD1 (6 bases). CDR1 SGHAT and CDR2 FQNNGV come from the germline V gene. The CDR3 is made up of 13 amino acids. Deletions cut 3 bases from V and 4 bases from J, with 10 bases between. The CDR3 region has the DNA TGTGCCAGCAGCTTGAACCAGGGGTACGAGCAGTACTTC. Translation gives CASSLNQGYEQYF.

This chain links TRBV27 with TRBJ1-5; no reliable D call. The V end lost 8 bases, the J end lost 2 bases, and 16 bases lay between the germline ends. Germline V CDR1 and CDR2: MNHEY, SMNVEV (reference sequence). This CDR3 contains 15 residues. CDR3 amino acids: CASSSQRSGNQPQHF. Written as DNA, the CDR3 is TGTGCCAGCTCCTCCCAGCGGTCTGGCAATCAGCCCCAGCATTTT.

The V call is TRBV7-2, the J call TRBJ1-6; no firm D call. CDR1 SGHTA and CDR2 FQGNSA come from the germline V gene. V was shortened by 5 bases and J by 7 bases, with 6 bases between the two germline ends. The CDR3 contains 12 residues. The chain's CDR3 is CASSRENSPLHF. CDR3 nucleotides: TGTGCCAGCAGCCGAGAGAATTCACCCCTCCACTTT.

V usage is TRBV19 and J usage is TRBJ2-5, with 7 nucleotides matching TRBD1. Per germline, CDR1 LNHDA and CDR2 SQIVND (reference sequence). The trim removed 6 bases at V and 5 bases at J, leaving 6 bases unmatched. The CDR3 covers 13 residues. CDR3 in DNA: TGTGCCAGTAGCGAGGGGGCAGGGGAGACCCAGTACTTC. It is translated as CASSEGAGETQYF.

The genes are TRBV5-1 and TRBJ2-5; TRBD2 might be the D (5 bases). The germline V and J ends were trimmed by 2 bases and 5 bases, with 19 bases remaining between them. Germline CDR1 SGHRS, CDR2 YFSETQ. The CDR3 spans 16 residues. CDR3 nucleotides: TGCGCCAGCAGCTTACCGAGGACTGATCAAAGCGAGACCCAGTACTTC. Translation: CASSLPRTDQSETQYF.

This clone was counted between two and nine times. J is TRBJ2-7 and V is TRBV7-9, with D perhaps TRBD1 (6 bases). CDR1 and CDR2 (germline): SEHNR, FQNEAQ (reference sequence). The CDR3 loop spans 15 amino acids. Trimming shortened V by 4 bases and J by 5 bases, and 18 bases separated the two germline ends. CDR3 in DNA: TGTGCCAGCAGCTCAGGGGTGGGGGTTGAAGACGAGCAGTACTTC. Residues: CASSSGVGVEDEQYF. Complete variable domain (other parts from reference TRBV7-9 and TRBJ2-7): DTGVSQNPRHKITKRGQNVTFRCDPISEHNRLYWYRQTLGQGPEFLTYFQNEAQLEKSRLLSDRFSAERPKGSFSTLEIQRTEQGDSAMYLCASSSGVGVEDEQYFGPGTRLTVT.

A few counts support this clone. The chain joins TRBV6-1 to TRBJ2-5; D not resolved. CDR3 size: 15 residues. From germline, CDR1 is MNHNS and CDR2 SASEGT. Between the trimmed V and J ends, which lost 7 bases and 5 bases, there was a span of 20 bases. The CDR3 loop is CASKFRGQDVETQYF. The CDR3 region has the DNA TGTGCCAGCAAATTTAGAGGTCAGGATGTCGAGACCCAGTACTTC.

The gene calls are TRBV28 and TRBJ2-3; D might be TRBD2 (6 bases). Trimming stripped 3 bases from V and 0 bases from J, with 7 bases between. Germline CDR1 reads MDHEN; CDR2 reads SYDVKM. The CDR3 loop spans 14 amino acids. The CDR3 DNA follows: TGTGCCAGCAGTTTTGCGGGGAGCACAGATACGCAGTATTTT. Its protein product is CASSFAGSTDTQYF.

Written as DNA, the CDR3 is TGTGCCAGCAGCTACCGGGAGACCCAGTACTTC. It translates to CASSYRETQYF. The rearrangement uses TRBV7-8 and TRBJ2-5; D call uncertain. This CDR3 contains 11 residues. The V end lost 4 bases, the J end lost 5 bases, and 5 bases lay between the germline ends. CDR1 is SGHVS, CDR2 FQNEAQ, per germline.

The chain uses TRBV6-1 and TRBJ1-6; 10 bases agree with TRBD1. The CDR3 loop spans 16 amino acids. The J segment lost 10 bases and the V segment lost 0 bases, leaving 6 bases of the junction unmatched. From germline, CDR1 is MNHNS and CDR2 SASEGT. The CDR3, as DNA: TGTGCCAGCAGTGAAGCTTCGGGACAGGGGAACTCACCCCTCCACTTT. Amino acid sequence: CASSEASGQGNSPLHF.

This rearrangement joins TRBV10-2 to TRBJ2-3; no clear D. This CDR3 is built from 14 residues. Germline V gives CDR1 WSHSY, CDR2 SAAADI. The V gene lost 3 bases and the J gene lost 4 bases, with 11 bases spanning the gap. DNA of the CDR3: TGCGCCAGCAGTGAAAATCCGTCCCCAGATACGCAGTATTTT. Its translation: CASSENPSPDTQYF.

This clone was detected only once. The chain joins TRBV2 to TRBJ2-5; D unclear. The CDR3 is 11 residues long. Germline V gene sequence: CDR1 SNHLY, CDR2 FYNNEI. The V gene lost 8 bases and the J gene lost 4 bases, with 8 bases spanning the gap. The CDR3 DNA reads TGTGCCAGCGCGGAGAGAGAGACCCAGTACTTC. Its protein is CASAERETQYF.

This chain uses TRBV6-1 with TRBJ2-1, with TRBD1 as a possible D gene (5 bases). The V gene lost 7 bases and the J gene lost 3 bases, with 10 bases spanning the gap. The CDR3 consists of 13 residues. The germline CDR1 and CDR2 sequences are MNHNS and SASEGT. The CDR3 DNA sequence: TGTGCCAGCATTGGACACTTCTACAATGAGCAGTTCTTC. Translating it yields CASIGHFYNEQFF.

The chain uses TRBV7-9 and TRBJ2-7, with 7 nucleotides matching TRBD1. Germline values: CDR1 SEHNR, CDR2 FQNEAQ (reference sequence). There are 15 residues in the CDR3. Trimming cost V 0 bases and J 0 bases; bases outside gene matches: 2. In DNA form, the CDR3 reads TGTGCCAGCAGCTTAGCCCGGACAGGCTCCTACGAGCAGTACTTC. Translated, it gives CASSLARTGSYEQYF.

This rearrangement joins TRBV9 to TRBJ1-1; TRBD1 is a possible D gene (6 bases). Between the trimmed V and J ends, which lost 0 bases and 6 bases, there was a span of 9 bases. This CDR3 comprises 13 residues. Germline V lookup: CDR1 SGDLS, CDR2 YYNGEE. The CDR3 sequence is CASSVDAGAEAFF. The CDR3 DNA is TGTGCCAGCAGCGTAGATGCAGGGGCTGAAGCTTTCTTT.

The chain is built from TRBV14 and TRBJ1-1; no firm D call. The V gene lost 0 bases and the J gene lost 5 bases, with 19 bases spanning the gap. Germline V CDR1 and CDR2: SGHDN, FVKESK. CDR3 length: 17 residues. CDR3 loop: CASSQERLGLGRTEAFF. In nucleotides, the CDR3 is TGTGCCAGCAGCCAAGAGAGATTAGGCCTAGGTCGGACTGAAGCTTTCTTT.

The chain's CDR3 is CAISEGGEPKNIQYF. The CDR3 DNA follows: TGTGCCATCAGTGAGGGTGGGGAACCCAAAAACATTCAGTACTTC. This chain joins TRBV10-3 and TRBJ2-4; the D is unclear. The CDR3 runs to 15 residues. The germline V gene has CDR1 ENHRY and CDR2 SYGVKD. V lost 2 bases to trimming and J lost 2 bases, with 10 bases between them.

Only one count was recorded for this clone. The J gene is TRBJ2-1, the V gene TRBV29-1; 9 nucleotides align to TRBD2. The V segment lost 3 bases and the J segment 15 bases; nucleotides outside the gene matches: 6. Germline V gene data show CDR1 as SQVTM and CDR2 as ANQGSEA. The CDR3 is 11 amino acids. CDR3 amino acids: CSVDKGTSLFF. The CDR3 DNA reads as TGCAGCGTTGATAAGGGGACTAGCCTGTTCTTC.